This note documents a single T cell receptor (beta chain) sequence. No antigen is known for it. These data come from a study of shared clonotypes between healthy human individuals. Whole-study results and caveats: Only blood was sampled; tissue repertoires likely differ.

The study ran the assay at deep level. Repertoires were generated with immunoSEQ multiplex PCR, while TCRdb's copy carries only in-frame clones and drops some. The table has fewer than 600,000 clones, about 85% seen once. CDR1 is MDHEN, CDR2 SYDVKM, per germline. Trimming took 6 bases from V and 3 from J, leaving 15 bases between them. The CDR3 runs to 15 residues. The sequence was collected from a woman between 40 and 50 years old in good health. Some clones in this sample may be carry-over from other donors' samples. Sequencing used PBMCs. The genes are TRBV28 and TRBJ2-4; D is perhaps TRBD1 (6 bases). The CDR3 spells CASSFRGWVKNIQYF. The DNA for the CDR3 is TGTGCCAGCAGCTTCAGGGGTTGGGTCAAAAACATTCAGTACTTC.